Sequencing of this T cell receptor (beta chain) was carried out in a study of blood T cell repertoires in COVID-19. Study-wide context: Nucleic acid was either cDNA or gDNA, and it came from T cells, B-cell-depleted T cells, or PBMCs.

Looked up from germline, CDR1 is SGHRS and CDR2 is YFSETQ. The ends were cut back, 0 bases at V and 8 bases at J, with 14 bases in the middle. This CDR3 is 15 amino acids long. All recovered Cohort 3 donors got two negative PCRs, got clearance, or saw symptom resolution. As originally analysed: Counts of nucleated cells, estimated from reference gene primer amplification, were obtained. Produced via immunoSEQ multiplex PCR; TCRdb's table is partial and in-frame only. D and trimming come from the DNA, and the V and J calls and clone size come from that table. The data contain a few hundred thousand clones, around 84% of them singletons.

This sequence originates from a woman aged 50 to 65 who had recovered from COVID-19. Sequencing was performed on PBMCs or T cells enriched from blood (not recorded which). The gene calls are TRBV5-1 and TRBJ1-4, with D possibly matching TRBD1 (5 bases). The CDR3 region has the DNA TGCGCCAGCAGCTTGGATCCGGGCGGGGGGGAAAAACTGTTTTTT. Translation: CASSLDPGGGEKLFF.